These 4 T cell receptor beta chains share one sample of origin, sequenced in a study of T cell responses to AZD1222 COVID-19 vaccine. TCRdb's copy holds only in-frame clones and misses some; the assay was immunoSEQ multiplex PCR. The sample holds about 180,000 clones, more than 70% seen once. The sequenced sample was peripheral blood, obtained 28 days after the second AZD1222 dose. All receptors come from an adult who received the AZD1222 COVID-19 vaccine.

The chain uses TRBV10-2 and TRBJ2-7, with D tentatively TRBD1 or TRBD2 (5 bases each). This CDR3 spans 14 amino acids. Germline CDR1 reads WSHSY; CDR2 reads SAAADI. V lost 6 bases and J 7 bases, leaving 19 bases between the germline ends. The CDR3 loop is CASRTTATGWEQYF. CDR3 bases: TGCGCCAGCAGGACGACAGCCACGGGATGGGAGCAGTACTTC.

The rearrangement joins TRBV19 to TRBJ2-1; perhaps TRBD1 as D (6 bases). The CDR3 covers 15 residues. The V and J ends lost 1 base and 6 bases respectively, with 13 bases between them. Looked up from germline, CDR1 is LNHDA and CDR2 is SQIVND (reference sequence). The CDR3 sequence: CASSIVGQIVNEQFF. CDR3 DNA sequence: TGTGCCAGTAGTATAGTCGGACAGATAGTCAATGAGCAGTTCTTC.

V and J are TRBV9 and TRBJ2-5; D possibly corresponds to TRBD2 (6 bases). Germline CDR1 reads SGDLS; CDR2 reads YYNGEE. Between the trimmed V and J ends, which lost 2 bases and 5 bases, there was a span of 10 bases. The CDR3 covers 13 residues. The CDR3, as DNA: TGTGCCAGCAGCGTCCCAGGGAGGGAGACCCAGTACTTC. Translating gives CASSVPGRETQYF.

This clone appeared once. DNA for the CDR3: TGTGCCAGCAGTTTTTCGGGGACTGGGGCCAACGTCCTGACTTTC. It specifies CASSFSGTGANVLTF. The gene calls are TRBV28 and TRBJ2-6, with a possible D match to TRBD2 (5 bases). Trimming cost V 3 bases and J 2 bases, with 8 bases left between them. Germline assignment: CDR1 MDHEN and CDR2 SYDVKM. The CDR3 spans 15 residues.